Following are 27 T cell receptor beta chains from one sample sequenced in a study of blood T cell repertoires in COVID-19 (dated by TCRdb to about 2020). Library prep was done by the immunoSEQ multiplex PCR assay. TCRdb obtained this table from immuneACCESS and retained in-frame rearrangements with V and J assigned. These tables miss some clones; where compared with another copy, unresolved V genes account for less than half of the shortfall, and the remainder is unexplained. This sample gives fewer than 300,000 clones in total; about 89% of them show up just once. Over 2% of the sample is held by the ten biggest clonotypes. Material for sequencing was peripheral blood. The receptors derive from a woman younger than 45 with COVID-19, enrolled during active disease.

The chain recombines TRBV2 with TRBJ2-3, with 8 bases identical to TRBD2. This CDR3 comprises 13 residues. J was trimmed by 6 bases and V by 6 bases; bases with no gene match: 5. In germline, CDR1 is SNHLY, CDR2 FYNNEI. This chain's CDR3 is CASRQREIDTQYF. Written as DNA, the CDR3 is TGTGCCAGCAGACAGCGGGAGATCGATACGCAGTATTTT. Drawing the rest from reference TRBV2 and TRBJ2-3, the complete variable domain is EPEVTQTPSHQVTQMGQEVILRCVPISNHLYFYWYRQILGQKVEFLVSFYNNEISEKSEIFDDQFSVERPDGSNFTLKIRSTKLEDSAMYFCASRQREIDTQYFGPGTRLTVL.

In nucleotides, the CDR3 is TGCGCCAGCAGCTCTCAGGGGATGAACACTGAAGCTTTCTTT. This translates into CASSSQGMNTEAFF. The rearrangement joins TRBV5-1 to TRBJ1-1, with D possibly matching TRBD1 (6 bases). The ends were cut back, 3 bases at V and 0 bases at J, with 9 bases in the middle. The germline CDR1 and CDR2 sequences are SGHRS and YFSETQ. This CDR3 region has 14 residues.

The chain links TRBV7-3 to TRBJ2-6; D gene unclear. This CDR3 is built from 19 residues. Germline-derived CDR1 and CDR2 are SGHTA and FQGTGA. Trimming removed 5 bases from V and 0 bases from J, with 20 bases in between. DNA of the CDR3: TGTGCCAGCAGCCCCGACGAGAGACTTCTGAGCTCTGGGGCCAACGTCCTGACTTTC. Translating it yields CASSPDERLLSSGANVLTF.

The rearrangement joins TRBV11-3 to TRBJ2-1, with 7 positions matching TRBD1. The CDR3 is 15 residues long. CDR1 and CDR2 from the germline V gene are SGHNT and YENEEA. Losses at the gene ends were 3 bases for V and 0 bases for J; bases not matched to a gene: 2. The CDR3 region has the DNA TGTGCCAGCAGCTTGGACAGGAGCTCCTACAATGAGCAGTTCTTC. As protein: CASSLDRSSYNEQFF.

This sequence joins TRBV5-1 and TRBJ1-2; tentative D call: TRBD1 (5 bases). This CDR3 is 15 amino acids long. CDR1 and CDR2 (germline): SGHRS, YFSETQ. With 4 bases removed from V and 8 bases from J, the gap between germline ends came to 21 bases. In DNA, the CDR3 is TGCGCCAGCAGCCCGGGGGAGAGGGTTGTTCGGGGCTACACCTTC. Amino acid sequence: CASSPGERVVRGYTF.

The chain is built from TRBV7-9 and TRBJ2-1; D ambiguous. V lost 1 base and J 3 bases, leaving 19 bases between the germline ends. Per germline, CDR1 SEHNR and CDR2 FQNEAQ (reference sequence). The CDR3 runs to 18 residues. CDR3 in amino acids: CASSLVVSGDAVYNEQFF. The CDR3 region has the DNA TGTGCCAGCAGCTTAGTAGTGTCGGGTGATGCTGTCTACAATGAGCAGTTCTTC.

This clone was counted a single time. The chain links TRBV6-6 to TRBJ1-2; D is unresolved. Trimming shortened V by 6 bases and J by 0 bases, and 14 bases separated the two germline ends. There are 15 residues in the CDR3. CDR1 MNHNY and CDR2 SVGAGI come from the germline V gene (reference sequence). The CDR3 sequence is CASSDSGSTNYGYTF. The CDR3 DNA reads TGTGCCAGCAGCGACTCCGGGTCAACTAACTATGGCTACACCTTC.

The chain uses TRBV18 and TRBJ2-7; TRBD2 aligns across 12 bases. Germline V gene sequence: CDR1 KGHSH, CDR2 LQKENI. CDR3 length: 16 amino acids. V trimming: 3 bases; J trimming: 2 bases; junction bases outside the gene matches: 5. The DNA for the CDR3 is TGTGCCAGCTCACCGAGGCTAGCGGGAGGGCCCTACGAGCAGTACTTC. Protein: CASSPRLAGGPYEQYF.

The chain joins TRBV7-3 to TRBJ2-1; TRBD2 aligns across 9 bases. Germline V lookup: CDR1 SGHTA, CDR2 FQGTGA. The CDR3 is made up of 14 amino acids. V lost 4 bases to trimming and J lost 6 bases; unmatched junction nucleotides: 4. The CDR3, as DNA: TGTGCCAGCAGCTCCGTAGCGGGAGTCAATGAGCAGTTCTTC. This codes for CASSSVAGVNEQFF.

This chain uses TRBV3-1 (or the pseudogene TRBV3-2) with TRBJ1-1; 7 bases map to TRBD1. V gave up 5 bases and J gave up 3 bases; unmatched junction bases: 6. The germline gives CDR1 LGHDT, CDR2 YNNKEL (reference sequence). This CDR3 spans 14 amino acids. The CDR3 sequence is CASSKHQGDTEAFF. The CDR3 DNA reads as TGTGCCAGCAGCAAACATCAGGGGGACACTGAAGCTTTCTTT.

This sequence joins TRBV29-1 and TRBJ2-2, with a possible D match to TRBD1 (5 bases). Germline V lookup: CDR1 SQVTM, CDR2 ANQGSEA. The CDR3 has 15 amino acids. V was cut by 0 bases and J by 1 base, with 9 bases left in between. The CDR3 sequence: CSVEDRVGNTGELFF. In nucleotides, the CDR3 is TGCAGCGTTGAAGACAGGGTCGGGAACACCGGGGAGCTGTTTTTT.

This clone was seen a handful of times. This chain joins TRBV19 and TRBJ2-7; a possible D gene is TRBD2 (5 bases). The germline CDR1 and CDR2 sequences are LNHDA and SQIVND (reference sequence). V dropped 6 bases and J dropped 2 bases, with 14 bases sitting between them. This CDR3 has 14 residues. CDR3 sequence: CASSTGTIAYEQYF. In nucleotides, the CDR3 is TGTGCCAGTAGCACGGGAACTATAGCCTACGAGCAGTACTTC.

CDR3 DNA sequence: TGTGCCAGCGATACAGGGAGCACTGAAGCTTTCTTT. Encoded protein: CASDTGSTEAFF. The rearrangement uses TRBV2 and TRBJ1-1, with a weak D call TRBD1 (6 bases). Germline assignment: CDR1 SNHLY and CDR2 FYNNEI. CDR3 length: 12 amino acids. V lost 8 bases to trimming and J lost 4 bases, with 11 bases between them.

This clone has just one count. The chain's CDR3 is CASSQEGRGKNTEAFF. The CDR3 DNA follows: TGTGCCAGCAGCCAAGAGGGCAGGGGAAAGAACACTGAAGCTTTCTTT. The chain has TRBV14 and TRBJ1-1; possibly TRBD1 for D (6 bases). The CDR3 totals 16 residues. V shed 0 bases and J shed 1 base, with 12 bases lying between them. CDR1 is SGHDN, CDR2 FVKESK, per germline.

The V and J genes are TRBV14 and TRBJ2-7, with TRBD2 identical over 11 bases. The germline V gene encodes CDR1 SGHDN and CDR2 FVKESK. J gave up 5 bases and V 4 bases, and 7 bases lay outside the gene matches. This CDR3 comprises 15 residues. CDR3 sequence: CASSPLAGGLHEQYF. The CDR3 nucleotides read TGTGCCAGCAGCCCATTAGCGGGAGGGCTCCACGAGCAGTACTTC.

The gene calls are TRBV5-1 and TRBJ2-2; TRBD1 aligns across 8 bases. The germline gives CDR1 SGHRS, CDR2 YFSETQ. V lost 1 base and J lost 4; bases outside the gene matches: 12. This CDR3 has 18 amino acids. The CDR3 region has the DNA TGCGCCAGCAGCTTGTCTATCAGGGGGCAGAGAGGCACCGGGGAGCTGTTTTTT. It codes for CASSLSIRGQRGTGELFF.

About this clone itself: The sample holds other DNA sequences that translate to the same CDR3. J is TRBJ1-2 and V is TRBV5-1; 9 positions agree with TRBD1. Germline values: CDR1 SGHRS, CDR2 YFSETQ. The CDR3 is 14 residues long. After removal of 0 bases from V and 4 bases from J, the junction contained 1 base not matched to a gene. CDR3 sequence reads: CASSLGTGAYGYTF. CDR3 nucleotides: TGCGCCAGCAGCTTGGGGACAGGGGCCTATGGCTACACCTTC.

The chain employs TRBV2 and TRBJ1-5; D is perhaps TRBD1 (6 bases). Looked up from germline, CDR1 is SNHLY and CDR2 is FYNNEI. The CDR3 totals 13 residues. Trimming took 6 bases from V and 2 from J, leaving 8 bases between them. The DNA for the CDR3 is TGTGCCAGCAGGGGGGCAGGCAATCAGCCCCAGCATTTT. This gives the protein CASRGAGNQPQHF.

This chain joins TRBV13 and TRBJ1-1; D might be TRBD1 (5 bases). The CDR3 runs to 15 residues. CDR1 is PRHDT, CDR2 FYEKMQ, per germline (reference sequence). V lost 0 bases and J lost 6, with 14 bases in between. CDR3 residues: CASSLGSGLIPEAFF. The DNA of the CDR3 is TGTGCCAGCAGCTTAGGGTCAGGGCTGATACCTGAAGCTTTCTTT.

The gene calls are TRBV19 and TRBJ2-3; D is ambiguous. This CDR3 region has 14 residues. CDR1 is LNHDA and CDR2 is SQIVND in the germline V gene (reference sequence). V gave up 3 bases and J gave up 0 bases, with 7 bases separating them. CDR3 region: CASSIEESTDTQYF. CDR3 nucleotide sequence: TGTGCCAGTAGTATTGAGGAGAGCACAGATACGCAGTATTTT.

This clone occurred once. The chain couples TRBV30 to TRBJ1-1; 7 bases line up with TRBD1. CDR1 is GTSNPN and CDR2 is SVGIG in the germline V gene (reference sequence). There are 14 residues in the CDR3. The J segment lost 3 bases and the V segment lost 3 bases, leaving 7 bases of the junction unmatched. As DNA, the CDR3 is TGTGCCTGGAGGATAGACAGGGCCGACACTGAAGCTTTCTTT. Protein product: CAWRIDRADTEAFF.

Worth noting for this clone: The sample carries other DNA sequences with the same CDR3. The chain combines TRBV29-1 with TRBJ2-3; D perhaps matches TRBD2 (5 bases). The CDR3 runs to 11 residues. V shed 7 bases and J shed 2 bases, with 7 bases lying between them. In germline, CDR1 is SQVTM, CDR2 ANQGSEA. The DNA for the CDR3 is TGCAGCGGCGGGCCCACAGATACGCAGTATTTT. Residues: CSGGPTDTQYF.

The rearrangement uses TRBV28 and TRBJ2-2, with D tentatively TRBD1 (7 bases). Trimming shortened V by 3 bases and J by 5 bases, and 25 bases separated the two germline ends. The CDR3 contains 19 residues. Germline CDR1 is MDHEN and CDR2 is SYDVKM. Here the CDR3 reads CASSLRDSGGGEETGELFF. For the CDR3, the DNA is TGTGCCAGCAGTTTGCGGGACAGTGGTGGTGGAGAAGAGACCGGGGAGCTGTTTTTT.

CDR3: CAWGSGTSAQETQYF. The CDR3 nucleotides read TGTGCCTGGGGCTCCGGGACTAGCGCACAAGAGACCCAGTACTTC. The V call is TRBV30, the J call TRBJ2-5; TRBD2 agrees at 10 bases. V lost 5 bases and J lost 2; bases outside the gene matches: 8. The CDR3 has 15 residues. The germline gives CDR1 GTSNPN, CDR2 SVGIG (reference sequence).

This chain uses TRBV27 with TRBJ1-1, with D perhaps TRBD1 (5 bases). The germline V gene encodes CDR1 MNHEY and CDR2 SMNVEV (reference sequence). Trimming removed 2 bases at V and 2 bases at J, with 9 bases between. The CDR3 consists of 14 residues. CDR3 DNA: TGTGCCAGCAGTTTAGGACACCCTAACACTGAAGCTTTCTTT. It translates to CASSLGHPNTEAFF.

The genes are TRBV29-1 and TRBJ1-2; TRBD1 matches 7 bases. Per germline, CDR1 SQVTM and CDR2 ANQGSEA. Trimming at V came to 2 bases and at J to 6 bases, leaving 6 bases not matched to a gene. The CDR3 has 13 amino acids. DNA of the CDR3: TGCAGCGTTGAAAGGACAGGAAGCAATGGCTACACCTTC. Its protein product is CSVERTGSNGYTF.

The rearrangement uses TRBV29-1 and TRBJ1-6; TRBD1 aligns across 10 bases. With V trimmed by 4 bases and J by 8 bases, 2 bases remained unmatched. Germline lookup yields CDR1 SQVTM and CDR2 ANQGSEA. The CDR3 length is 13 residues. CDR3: CSVAGTGDSPLHF. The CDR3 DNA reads TGCAGCGTTGCCGGGACAGGGGATTCACCCCTCCACTTT. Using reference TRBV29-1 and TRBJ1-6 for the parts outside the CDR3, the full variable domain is SAVISQKPSRDICQRGTSLTIQCQVDSQVTMMFWYRQQPGQSLTLIATANQGSEATYESGFVIDKFPISRPNLTFSTLTVSNMSPEDSSIYLCSVAGTGDSPLHFGNGTRLTVT.